The entry below gives a single T cell receptor (beta chain) sequence along with its context. The sample belongs to a study of blood T cell repertoires in COVID-19. Study-wide background: The United States, Italy and Spain provided the acute and convalescent COVID-19 samples. PBMCs, B-cell-depleted T cells, or T cells provided the cDNA or gDNA that made up the material.

Repertoires were generated with immunoSEQ multiplex PCR, while TCRdb's copy carries only in-frame clones and drops some. The profile shows approximately 200,000 clones, 65% to 85% of them singletons. This CDR3 has 17 amino acids. In germline, CDR1 is SGHAT, CDR2 FQNNGV. V gave up 1 base and J gave up 0 bases; unmatched junction bases: 3. Sequencing was carried out using peripheral blood. The chain is built from TRBV11-2 and TRBJ2-3; 11 bases are a match to TRBD2. The sequence was obtained from a woman aged 25 to 39 with acute or convalescent COVID-19. The CDR3 DNA reads TGTGCCAGCAGCTTAGGGTTAGCGGGGGGGAGCACAGATACGCAGTATTTT. This gives the protein CASSLGLAGGSTDTQYF.